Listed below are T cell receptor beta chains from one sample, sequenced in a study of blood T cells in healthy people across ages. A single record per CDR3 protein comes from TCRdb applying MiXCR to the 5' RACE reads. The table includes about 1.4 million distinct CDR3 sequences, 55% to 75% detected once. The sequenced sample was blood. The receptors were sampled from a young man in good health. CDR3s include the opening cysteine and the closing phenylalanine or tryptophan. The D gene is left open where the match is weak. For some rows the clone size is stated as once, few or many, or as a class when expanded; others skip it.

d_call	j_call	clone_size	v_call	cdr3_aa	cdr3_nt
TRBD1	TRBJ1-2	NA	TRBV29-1	CSGQGESFGYTF	TGCAGCGGACAGGGGGAGTCTTTTGGCTACACCTTC
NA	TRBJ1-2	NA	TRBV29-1	CSASEFGTNYGYTF	TGCAGCGCCTCGGAGTTTGGGACTAACTATGGCTACACCTTC
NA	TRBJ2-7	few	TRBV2	CASSGPGLGTLTYEQYF	TGTGCCAGCAGTGGGCCAGGCCTGGGGACTCTAACCTACGAGCAGTACTTC
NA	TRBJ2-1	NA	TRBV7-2	CASSLPLVKTQFF	TGTGCCAGCAGCTTACCGCTAGTAAAGACCCAGTTCTTC
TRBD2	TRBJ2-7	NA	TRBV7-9	CASSQDSVGTSGGDYEQYF	TGTGCCAGCAGCCAGGACTCCGTTGGGACTAGCGGGGGGGATTACGAGCAGTACTTC
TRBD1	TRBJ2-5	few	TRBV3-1	CASSRRRQGTQEQYF	TGTGCCAGCAGCCGCCGCCGACAGGGGACTCAGGAGCAGTACTTC
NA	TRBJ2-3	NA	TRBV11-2	CASSFSGAKTTDTQYF	TGTGCCAGCAGCTTTTCGGGGGCTAAGACCACAGATACGCAGTATTTT
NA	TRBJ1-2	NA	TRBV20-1	CSALIGETRGYTF	TGCAGTGCCCTAATTGGGGAAACTCGTGGCTACACCTTC
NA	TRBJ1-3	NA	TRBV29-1	CSVEGGNTIYF	TGCAGCGTTGAAGGGGGAAACACCATATATTTT
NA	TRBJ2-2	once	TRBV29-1	CSVQTLGNTGELFF	TGCAGCGTCCAGACTCTTGGGAACACCGGGGAGCTGTTTTTT
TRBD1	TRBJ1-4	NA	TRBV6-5	CATQGGTNEKLFF	TGTGCCACCCAGGGGGGGACTAATGAAAAACTGTTTTTT
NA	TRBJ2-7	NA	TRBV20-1	CSAPGRETYEQYF	TGCAGTGCCCCGGGACGGGAGACCTACGAGCAGTACTTC
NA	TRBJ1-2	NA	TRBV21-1	CASSKAPGNKGRGYTF	TGTGCCAGCAGCAAAGCGCCTGGGAACAAGGGTCGGGGCTACACCTTC
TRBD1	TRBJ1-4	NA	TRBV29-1	CSTRDSLNEKLFF	TGCAGCACCAGGGACAGTTTAAATGAAAAACTGTTTTTT
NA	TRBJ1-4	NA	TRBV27	CASHIQATNEKLFF	TGTGCCAGCCACATTCAAGCAACTAATGAAAAACTGTTTTTT
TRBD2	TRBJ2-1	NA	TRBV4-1	CASSQEGSGGLRANEQFF	TGCGCCAGCAGCCAGGAAGGTAGCGGGGGGCTCAGGGCCAATGAGCAGTTCTTC
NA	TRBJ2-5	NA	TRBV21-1	CASSKLTSGRASETQYF	TGTGCCAGCAGCAAACTAACTAGCGGGAGGGCCAGTGAGACCCAGTACTTC
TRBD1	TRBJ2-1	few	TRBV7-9	CASSSQTGGSVQFF	TGTGCCAGCAGCTCCCAGACAGGGGGAAGCGTTCAGTTCTTC
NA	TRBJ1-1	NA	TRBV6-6	CASTVLLGTEAFF	TGTGCCAGCACCGTTCTCCTGGGCACTGAAGCTTTCTTT
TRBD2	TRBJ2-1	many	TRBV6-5	CASSYSAGVGNEQFF	TGTGCCAGCAGTTACTCAGCGGGAGTGGGGAATGAGCAGTTCTTC
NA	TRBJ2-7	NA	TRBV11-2	CASSLDTAVDEQYF	TGTGCCAGCAGCTTAGATACAGCAGTGGACGAGCAGTACTTC
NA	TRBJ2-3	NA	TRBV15	CATGRSDTDTQYF	TGTGCCACCGGCAGGTCTGACACAGATACGCAGTATTTT
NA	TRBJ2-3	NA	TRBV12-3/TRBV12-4	CASSPGELGADTQYF	TGTGCCAGCAGTCCGGGGGAGTTAGGCGCAGATACGCAGTATTTT
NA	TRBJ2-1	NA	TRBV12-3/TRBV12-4	CASSRPEDYQLYNEQFF	TGTGCCAGCAGTCGACCCGAGGACTACCAACTTTACAATGAGCAGTTCTTC
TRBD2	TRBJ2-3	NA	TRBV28	CASSPGGRSDTQYF	TGTGCCAGCAGTCCGGGGGGGCGGTCAGATACGCAGTATTTT
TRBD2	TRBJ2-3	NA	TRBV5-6	CASSLFVPAGAIADTQYF	TGTGCCAGCAGCTTATTCGTCCCGGCGGGAGCAATCGCAGATACGCAGTATTTT
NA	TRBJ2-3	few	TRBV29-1	CSVSEGSQTDTQYF	TGCAGCGTGAGCGAGGGGAGCCAGACAGATACGCAGTATTTT
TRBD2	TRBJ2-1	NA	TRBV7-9	CASSPGTSGKWAHNEQFF	TGTGCCAGCAGCCCCGGGACTAGCGGGAAATGGGCACACAATGAGCAGTTCTTC
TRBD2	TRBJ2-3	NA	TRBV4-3	CASSQDFGGGADTQYF	TGCGCCAGCAGCCAAGACTTCGGCGGGGGGGCAGATACGCAGTATTTT
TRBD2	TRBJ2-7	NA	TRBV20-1	CSAEPRGVGEQYF	TGCAGTGCCGAACCACGGGGGGTTGGGGAGCAGTACTTC
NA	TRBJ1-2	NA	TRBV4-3	CASSQDRGGDGYTF	TGCGCCAGCAGCCAAGACAGAGGGGGAGATGGCTACACCTTC
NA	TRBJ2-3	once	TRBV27	CASSLGILSTDTQYF	TGTGCCAGCAGTTTAGGAATCCTAAGCACAGATACGCAGTATTTT
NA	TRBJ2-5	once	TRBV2	CASSAPLTRETQYF	TGTGCCAGCAGTGCACCACTAACTCGGGAGACCCAGTACTTC
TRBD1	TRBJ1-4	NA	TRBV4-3	CASSRSGTGGRGEKLFF	TGCGCCAGCAGCCGATCCGGGACAGGGGGACGTGGTGAAAAACTGTTTTTT
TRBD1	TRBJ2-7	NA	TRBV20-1	CSAFPRDRGTKSSSYEQYF	TGCAGTGCTTTCCCCCGGGACAGGGGGACTAAATCAAGCTCCTACGAGCAGTACTTC
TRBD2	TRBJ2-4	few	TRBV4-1	CASSQEKAGLASSKQYF	TGCGCCAGCAGCCAAGAGAAGGCGGGACTAGCTTCCTCCAAGCAGTACTTC
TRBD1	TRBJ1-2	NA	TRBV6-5	CASREFDRVGFTF	TGTGCCAGCAGGGAGTTTGACAGGGTCGGCTTCACCTTC
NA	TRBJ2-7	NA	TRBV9	CTSSVGTSYEQYF	TGTACCAGCAGCGTAGGAACATCCTACGAGCAGTACTTC
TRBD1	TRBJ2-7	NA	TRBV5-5	CASSLKGQGPYEQYF	TGTGCCAGCAGCTTGAAGGGACAGGGCCCCTACGAGCAGTACTTC
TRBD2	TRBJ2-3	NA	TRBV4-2	CASVGGRPAGTSASDTQYF	TGTGCCAGCGTGGGGGGCCGCCCCGCAGGGACTAGCGCATCAGATACGCAGTATTTT
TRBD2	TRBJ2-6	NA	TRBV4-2	CASSQATREAGANVLTF	TGTGCCAGCAGCCAAGCCACGCGGGAGGCGGGGGCCAACGTCCTGACTTTC
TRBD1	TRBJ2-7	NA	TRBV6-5	CASRGTELSYEQYF	TGTGCCAGCAGGGGGACAGAGCTCTCCTACGAGCAGTACTTC